The 14 T cell receptor beta chains reported below all come from one sample, sequenced in a study of early T cells in non-severe SARS-CoV-2 infection. TCRdb re-derived calls from the 5' RACE reads in MiXCR, one entry per CDR3 protein. The sample lists just under 65,000 distinct CDR3 sequences, roughly 10% occurring once. This specimen was whole blood, taken at baseline. Receptors were obtained from an adult who was a healthcare worker with PCR-confirmed SARS-CoV-2 infection or an uninfected control (not recorded which).

Concerning this clonotype: Given a much more abundant clone one base away, this may be a read error. This chain connects TRBV18 to TRBJ2-2; D is ambiguous. Germline CDR1 and CDR2: KGHSH and LQKENI. The CDR3 is 15 amino acids. The CDR3 DNA follows: TGTGTCAGCTTCTTTTCCAGAGCGAACACCGGGGAGCTGTTTTTT. This sequence encodes CVSFFSRANTGELFF.

This clonotype was found many times. V and J are TRBV20-1 and TRBJ2-5, with D possibly TRBD2 on 5 matching bases. Germline-derived CDR1 and CDR2 are DFQATT and SNEGSKA (reference sequence). CDR3 size: 15 residues. The V end lost 5 bases, the J end lost 12 bases, and 28 bases lay between the germline ends. The CDR3 here is CSAVVASRGSGVKYF. Written as DNA, the CDR3 is TGCAGTGCTGTGGTAGCTAGCCGCGGATCTGGGGTGAAGTACTTC.

This clonotype came up a few times. V usage is TRBV4-3 and J usage is TRBJ1-6; no clear D gene. Trimming took off 2 bases at V and 3 bases at J, with 8 bases between the two ends. This CDR3 has 15 residues. Germline V lookup: CDR1 LGHNA, CDR2 YSLEER. The CDR3 region is CASSQTLSYNSPLHF. The DNA of the CDR3 is TGCGCCAGCAGCCAAACTTTGAGCTATAATTCACCCCTCCACTTT.

V gene TRBV13 combines with J gene TRBJ2-7; 11 nucleotides agree with TRBD2. This CDR3 has 15 residues. The junction had 4 bases not matched to a gene; V was cut back by 4 bases and J by 2 bases. Germline V gene lookup returns CDR1 PRHDT and CDR2 FYEKMQ (reference sequence). In nucleotides, the CDR3 is TGTGCCAGCAGCTCCACTAGCGGGGGAACCTACGAGCAGTACTTC. Translation gives CASSSTSGGTYEQYF.

This clonotype was seen a few times. The V gene is TRBV7-9, the J gene TRBJ1-3; 7 bases align to TRBD1. Per germline, CDR1 SEHNR and CDR2 FQNEAQ (reference sequence). The CDR3 spans 14 residues. After removal of 4 bases from V and 2 bases from J, the junction contained 2 bases not matched to a gene. The CDR3 nucleotides are TGTGCCAGCAGCTCAACAGGGGCTGGAAACACCATATATTTT. Translated: CASSSTGAGNTIYF.

V is TRBV11-2 and J is TRBJ1-5; D gene uncertain. V gave up 5 bases and J gave up 3 bases, with 5 bases separating them. Germline-derived CDR1 and CDR2 are SGHAT and FQNNGV. The CDR3 contains 12 residues. CDR3 DNA sequence: TGTGCCAGCAGCCCCCCCAATCAGCCCCAGCATTTT. Protein sequence: CASSPPNQPQHF. Combining the CDR3 with reference TRBV11-2 and TRBJ1-5 gives the whole variable domain EAGVAQSPRYKIIEKRQSVAFWCNPISGHATLYWYQQILGQGPKLLIQFQNNGVVDDSQLPKDRFSAERLKGVDSTLKIQPAKLEDSAVYLCASSPPNQPQHFGDGTRLSIL.

This clonotype appeared once. The chain is built from TRBV18 and TRBJ1-1, with a possible D match to TRBD1 (5 bases). The CDR3 spans 13 residues. Trimming left V 6 bases short and J 4 bases short, with 12 bases between. Germline V gene sequence: CDR1 KGHSH, CDR2 LQKENI. CDR3 DNA sequence: TGTGCCAGCTCTCTTGGACACGCCACTGAAGCTTTCTTT. It specifies CASSLGHATEAFF.

This clonotype occurred once. Here the CDR3 reads CSATGQGYNEQFF. The CDR3 bases are TGCAGTGCTACGGGACAGGGATACAATGAGCAGTTCTTC. The gene calls are TRBV20-1 and TRBJ2-1; 9 bases fit TRBD1. This CDR3 has 13 residues. Germline assignment: CDR1 DFQATT and CDR2 SNEGSKA (reference sequence). V dropped 4 bases and J dropped 4; count of bases not matched to a gene: 2.

This clonotype was detected many times. V gene TRBV11-2 combines with J gene TRBJ2-6, with D uncertain. This CDR3 is 11 amino acids long. V dropped 8 bases and J dropped 3 bases, with 2 bases sitting between them. In germline, CDR1 is SGHAT, CDR2 FQNNGV. CDR3 sequence (DNA): TGTGCCAGCGGTGGGGCCAACGTCCTGACTTTC. Encoded protein: CASGGANVLTF.

The V gene is TRBV3-1, the J gene TRBJ1-1; D remains ambiguous. CDR1 is LGHDT, CDR2 YNNKEL, per germline (reference sequence). The CDR3 runs to 14 residues. Trimming left V 2 bases short and J 1 base short, with 8 bases between. CDR3 region: CASSQNSPNTEAFF. CDR3 nucleotide sequence: TGTGCCAGCAGCCAAAATTCCCCGAACACTGAAGCTTTCTTT.

The chain is built from TRBV5-1 and TRBJ2-7, with D perhaps matching TRBD1 (6 bases). This CDR3 region has 15 residues. The V gene lost 5 bases and the J gene lost 2 bases, with 17 bases spanning the gap. CDR1 and CDR2 from the germline V gene are SGHRS and YFSETQ. CDR3 DNA: TGCGCCAGCAGTTCAACCGGGACACGGCCCTACGAGCAGTACTTC. Protein product: CASSSTGTRPYEQYF. The whole variable domain, filled in from reference TRBV5-1 and TRBJ2-7, reads KAGVTQTPRYLIKTRGQQVTLSCSPISGHRSVSWYQQTPGQGLQFLFEYFSETQRNKGNFPGRFSGRQFSNSRSEMNVSTLELGDSALYLCASSSTGTRPYEQYFGPGTRLTVT.

The gene calls are TRBV6-2 or TRBV6-3 and TRBJ2-2; tentative D call: TRBD2 (6 bases). Germline V gene lookup returns CDR1 MNHEY and CDR2 SVGEGT. The V end lost 6 bases, the J end lost 4 bases, and 12 bases lay between the germline ends. CDR3 length equals 14 residues. The chain's CDR3 is CASSPGTSTGELFF. The CDR3 nucleotides read TGTGCCAGCAGCCCCGGGACTTCCACCGGGGAGCTGTTTTTT.

This clonotype was observed many times. The rearrangement links TRBV27 to TRBJ2-7, with 9 positions matching TRBD1. The V gene end was trimmed by 6 bases and the J gene end by 7 bases; junction bases not matched to a gene: 19. This CDR3 is built from 17 residues. Germline lookup yields CDR1 MNHEY and CDR2 SMNVEV (reference sequence). In DNA, the CDR3 is TGTGCCAGCAGCCCACCGGGGGGACAGGGAGGGAAGAGGGAGCAGTACTTC. The encoded protein is CASSPPGGQGGKREQYF.

Worth noting for this clonotype: The junction shows a germline mismatch at one end, possibly a read error. V is TRBV6-2 or TRBV6-3 and J is TRBJ2-1, with 8 positions matching TRBD1. Germline loops: CDR1 MNHEY, CDR2 SVGEGT. CDR3 length: 13 residues. CDR3 DNA sequence: TGTGCCAGCAGGGCAGGGGGCTTCAATGGGCAGTTCTTC. This translates into CASRAGGFNGQFF.